One sample yielded the 8 T cell receptor beta chains listed below, sequenced in a study of TIL therapy for anti-PD-1-resistant metastatic lung cancer. Time point in this sample: pre-treatment sample, taken before nivolumab and TIL therapy. This was the immunoSEQ v3 assay. Here immunoSEQ multiplex PCR was the method, and the copy in TCRdb shows in-frame clones only, minus some. The sample shows tens of thousands of clones, 87% of them seen only once. The sample was blood, taken at baseline. These receptors were collected from a person aged 25-85 years with non-small cell lung cancer.

This clone was observed a handful of times. The CDR3 bases are TGCGCCAGCAGCTGGTTTGGGGGAGACACTGAAGCTTTCTTT. Amino acid sequence: CASSWFGGDTEAFF. This chain connects TRBV5-1 to TRBJ1-1; D perhaps matches TRBD1 (5 bases). This CDR3 has 14 amino acids. Germline V gene lookup returns CDR1 SGHRS and CDR2 YFSETQ. Trimming pared 3 bases from V and 3 bases from J, leaving 12 bases between.

The chain employs TRBV9 and TRBJ2-3; tentative D call: TRBD2 (5 bases). CDR3 size: 16 residues. Germline CDR1 reads SGDLS; CDR2 reads YYNGEE. V lost 0 bases and J lost 1, with 12 bases in between. The CDR3 is CASSVVGAEGTDTQYF. In DNA, the CDR3 is TGTGCCAGCAGCGTAGTTGGAGCGGAGGGCACAGATACGCAGTATTTT.

J is TRBJ2-7 and V is TRBV5-1; 8 bases fit TRBD1. This CDR3 has 15 amino acids. The junction had 6 bases not matched to a gene; V was cut back by 4 bases and J by 0 bases. The germline CDR1 and CDR2 sequences are SGHRS and YFSETQ. The DNA for the CDR3 is TGCGCCAGCAGCGGAAGGACAGGGCCCTCCTACGAGCAGTACTTC. Protein: CASSGRTGPSYEQYF.

The chain employs TRBV19 and TRBJ1-1; D possibly corresponds to TRBD1 (5 bases). Germline CDR1 is LNHDA and CDR2 is SQIVND (reference sequence). The length of the CDR3 is 15 residues. Trimming removed 0 bases at V and 6 bases at J, with 14 bases between. The DNA for the CDR3 is TGTGCCAGTAGTATAGAAGCCGCAGGGCGGCCTGAAGCTTTCTTT. It specifies CASSIEAAGRPEAFF.

The chain is built from TRBV28 and TRBJ2-7, with TRBD2 as a possible D gene (6 bases). V shed 6 bases and J shed 4 bases, with 16 bases lying between them. Germline-derived CDR1 and CDR2 are MDHEN and SYDVKM. The CDR3 contains 14 residues. CDR3 nucleotide sequence: TGTGCCAGCAGGGACTCCGGGACTCCTTACGAGCAGTACTTC. Encoded protein: CASRDSGTPYEQYF. The full variable domain, rest sourced from reference TRBV28 and TRBJ2-7, is DVKVTQSSRYLVKRTGEKVFLECVQDMDHENMFWYRQDPGLGLRLIYFSYDVKMKEKGDIPEGYSVSREKKERFSLILESASTNQTSMYLCASRDSGTPYEQYFGPGTRLTVT.

This chain joins TRBV10-3 and TRBJ2-1; TRBD2 might be the D (5 bases). V lost 6 bases to trimming and J lost 2 bases, with 11 bases between them. This CDR3 comprises 14 residues. Germline V CDR1 and CDR2: ENHRY, SYGVKD. CDR3 loop: CAIRGESTYNEQFF. The CDR3 nucleotides read TGTGCCATCAGGGGAGAGAGCACCTACAATGAGCAGTTCTTC.

The J gene is TRBJ1-5, the V gene TRBV2; D may be TRBD1 (6 bases). Trimming took off 3 bases at V and 6 bases at J, with 15 bases between the two ends. This CDR3 is built from 15 residues. Germline CDR1 is SNHLY and CDR2 is FYNNEI. CDR3 amino acids: CASSDGAGDSQPQHF. For the CDR3, the DNA is TGTGCCAGCAGTGATGGGGCAGGGGACTCTCAGCCCCAGCATTTT.

This clone was seen a handful of times. The V gene is TRBV6-5, the J gene TRBJ2-2; no firm D call. Germline values: CDR1 MNHEY, CDR2 SVGAGI. The CDR3 is 13 residues long. Between the trimmed V and J ends, which lost 2 bases and 7 bases, there was a span of 8 bases. DNA for the CDR3: TGTGCCAGCAGTTACAGGGTTAGCGGGGAGCTGTTTTTT. It is translated as CASSYRVSGELFF.